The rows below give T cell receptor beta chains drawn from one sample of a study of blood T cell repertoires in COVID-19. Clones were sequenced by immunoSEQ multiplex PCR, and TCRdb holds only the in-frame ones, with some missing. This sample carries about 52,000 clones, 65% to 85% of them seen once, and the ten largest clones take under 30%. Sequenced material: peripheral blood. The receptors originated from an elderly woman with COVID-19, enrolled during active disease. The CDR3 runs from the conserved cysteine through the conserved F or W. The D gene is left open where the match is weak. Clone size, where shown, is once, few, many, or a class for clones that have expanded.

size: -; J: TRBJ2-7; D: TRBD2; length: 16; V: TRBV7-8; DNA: TGTGCCAGCAGCTGGGGGTTCCGGGAGGGCCCCTACGAGCAGTACTTC; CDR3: CASSWGFREGPYEQYF
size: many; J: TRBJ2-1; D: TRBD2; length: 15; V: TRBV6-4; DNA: TGTGCCAGCAGCAAGACTAGCGGGAGTCTCGATGAGCAGTTCTTC; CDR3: CASSKTSGSLDEQFF
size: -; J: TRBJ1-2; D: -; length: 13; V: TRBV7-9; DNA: TGTGCCAGCAGCTTATCACAGGCGGCCGGCTACACCTTC; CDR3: CASSLSQAAGYTF
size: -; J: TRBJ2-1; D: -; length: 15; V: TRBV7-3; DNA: TGTGCCAGCAGCTTATGGGACCAAGGAGGGTATGAGCAGTTCTTC; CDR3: CASSLWDQGGYEQFF
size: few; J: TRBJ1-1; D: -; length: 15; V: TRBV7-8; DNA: TGTGCCAGCAGCCGAATCCAAAGCAGGATCTCTGAAGCTTTCTTT; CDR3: CASSRIQSRISEAFF
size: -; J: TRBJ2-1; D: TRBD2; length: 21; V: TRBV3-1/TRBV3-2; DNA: TGTGCCAGCAGCCAAGATAGTCGACTAGCGGGAGGGGGGCTCTCCTACAATGAGCAGTTCTTC; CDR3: CASSQDSRLAGGGLSYNEQFF
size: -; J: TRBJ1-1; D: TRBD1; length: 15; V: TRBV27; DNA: TGTGCCAGCAGTTGGGGACAGGGGGTTTCGGCTGAAGCTTTCTTT; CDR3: CASSWGQGVSAEAFF
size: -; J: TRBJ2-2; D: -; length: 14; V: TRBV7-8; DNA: TGTGCCAGCAGCCAGGCTACTACCACCGGGGAGCTGTTTTTT; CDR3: CASSQATTTGELFF
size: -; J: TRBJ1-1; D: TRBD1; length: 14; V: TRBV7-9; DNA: TGTGCCAGCAGCTCGGGACAGACTAACACTGAAGCTTTCTTT; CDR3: CASSSGQTNTEAFF
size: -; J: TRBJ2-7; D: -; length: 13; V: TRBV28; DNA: TGTGCCAGCAGGCAAACAGGCGCCTACGAGCAGTACTTC; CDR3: CASRQTGAYEQYF
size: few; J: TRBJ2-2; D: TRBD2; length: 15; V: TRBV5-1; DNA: TGCGCCAGCAGCCCGGGACTAGCGTTCACCGGGGAGCTGTTTTTT; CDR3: CASSPGLAFTGELFF
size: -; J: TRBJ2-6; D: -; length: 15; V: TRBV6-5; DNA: TGTGCCAGCACCTTGGCCGGGACAGGGGCCAACGTCCTGACTTTC; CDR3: CASTLAGTGANVLTF
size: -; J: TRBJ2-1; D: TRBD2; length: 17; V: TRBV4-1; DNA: TGCGCCAGCAGCCCCCGGACTAGCGGGAGTCCCTACAATGAGCAGTTCTTC; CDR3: CASSPRTSGSPYNEQFF
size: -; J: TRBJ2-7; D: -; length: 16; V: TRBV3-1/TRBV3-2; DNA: TGTGCCAGCAGCCAAAGCCGACTGCCCAACTCGTACGAGCAGTACTTC; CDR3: CASSQSRLPNSYEQYF
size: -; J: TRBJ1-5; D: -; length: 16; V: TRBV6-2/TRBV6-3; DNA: TGTGCCAGCAGCCGTCGGCCCGACACCCTCAATCAGCCCCAGCATTTT; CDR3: CASSRRPDTLNQPQHF
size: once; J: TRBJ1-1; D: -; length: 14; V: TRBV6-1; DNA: TGTGCCAGCAGTGAAACAGGCTCGAACACTGAAGCTTTCTTT; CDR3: CASSETGSNTEAFF
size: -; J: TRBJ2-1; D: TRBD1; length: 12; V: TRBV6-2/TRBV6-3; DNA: TGTGCCAGCAGTTCGACAGGGCCTGAGCAGTTCTTC; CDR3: CASSSTGPEQFF
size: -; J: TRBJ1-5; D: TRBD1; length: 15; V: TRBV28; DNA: TGTGCCAGCAGTGCCGGGACAGGGTTAATCCAGCCCCAGCATTTT; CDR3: CASSAGTGLIQPQHF
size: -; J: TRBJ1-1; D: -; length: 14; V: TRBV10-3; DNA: TGTGCCATCAGTGAGTCATCAGTAAACACTGAAGCTTTCTTT; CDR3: CAISESSVNTEAFF
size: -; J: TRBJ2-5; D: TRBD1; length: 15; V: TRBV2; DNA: TGTGCCAGCAGTGCCACAGGGGCGGGCCCGGAGACCCAGTACTTC; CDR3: CASSATGAGPETQYF
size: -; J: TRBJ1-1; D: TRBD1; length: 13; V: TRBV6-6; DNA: TGTGCCAGCAGTATCACAGGGGCCACTGAAGCTTTCTTT; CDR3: CASSITGATEAFF
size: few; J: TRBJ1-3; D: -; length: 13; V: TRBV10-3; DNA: TGTGCCATCAGTGGAGATATGGGAAACACCATATATTTT; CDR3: CAISGDMGNTIYF
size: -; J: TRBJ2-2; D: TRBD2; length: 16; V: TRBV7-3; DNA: TGTGCCAGCAGCTCACTAGCGGGGCTGAACACCGGGGAGCTGTTTTTT; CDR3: CASSSLAGLNTGELFF
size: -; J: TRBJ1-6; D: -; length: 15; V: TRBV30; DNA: TGTGCCTGGAGTCCCCTCTTGGGGACACTTTCACCCCTCCACTTT; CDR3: CAWSPLLGTLSPLHF
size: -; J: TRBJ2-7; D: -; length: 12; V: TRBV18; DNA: TGTGCCAGCTCACCAACTCTCTACGAGCAGTACTTC; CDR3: CASSPTLYEQYF
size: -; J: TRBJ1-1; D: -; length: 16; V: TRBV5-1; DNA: TGCGCCAGCAGCTTGGCAGTGTCGGGGGTGAACACTGAAGCTTTCTTT; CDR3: CASSLAVSGVNTEAFF
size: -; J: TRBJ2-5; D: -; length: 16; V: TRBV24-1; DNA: TGTGCCACCAGTGCTGGAAGGGGGAAAATCGATGGGACCCAGTACTTC; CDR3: CATSAGRGKIDGTQYF
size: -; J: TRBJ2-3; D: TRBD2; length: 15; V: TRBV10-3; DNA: TGTGCCATCCGGGGGGACGCAGCTTCCACAGATACGCAGTATTTT; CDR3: CAIRGDAASTDTQYF
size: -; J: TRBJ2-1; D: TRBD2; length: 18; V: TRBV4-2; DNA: TGTGCCAGCAGCCGTAAACTAGCGGGAGGGCCCAGTGACAATGAGCAGTTCTTC; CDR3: CASSRKLAGGPSDNEQFF
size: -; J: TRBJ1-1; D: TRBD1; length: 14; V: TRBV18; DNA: TGTGCCAGCTCCCGACAGGGGGCGGGTACTGAAGCTTTCTTT; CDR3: CASSRQGAGTEAFF
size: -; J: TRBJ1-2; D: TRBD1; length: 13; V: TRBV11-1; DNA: TGTGCCAGCAGCCGGGACAGCTACTATGGCTACACCTTC; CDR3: CASSRDSYYGYTF
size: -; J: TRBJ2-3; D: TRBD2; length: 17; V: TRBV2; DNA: TGTGCCAGCAGGTTGGGGCCGGGAGCGGGAGACGTAGATACGCAGTATTTT; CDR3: CASRLGPGAGDVDTQYF
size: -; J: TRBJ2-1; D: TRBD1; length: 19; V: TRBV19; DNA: TGTGCCAGTAGTAAGGTCTTGGGACAGGGTTCGCTAGTTAACAATGAGCAGTTCTTC; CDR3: CASSKVLGQGSLVNNEQFF
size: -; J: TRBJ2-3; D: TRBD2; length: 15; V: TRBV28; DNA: TGTGCCAGCAGTCCGCCGGGACTAGCGGGAGATACGCAGTATTTT; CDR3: CASSPPGLAGDTQYF
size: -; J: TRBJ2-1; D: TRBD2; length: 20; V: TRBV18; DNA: TGTGCCAGCTCACCAACTTCGACTAGCGGCCGAGCTAGCCCCAACAATGAGCAGTTCTTC; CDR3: CASSPTSTSGRASPNNEQFF
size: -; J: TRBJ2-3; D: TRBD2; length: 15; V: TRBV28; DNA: TGTGCCAGCACGCCCGGGACTACAAGCACAGATACGCAGTATTTT; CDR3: CASTPGTTSTDTQYF
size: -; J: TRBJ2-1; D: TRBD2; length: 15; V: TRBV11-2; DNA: TGTGCCAGCAGCTCAGTAAGGAGCGGGAGCTATGAGCAGTTCTTC; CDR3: CASSSVRSGSYEQFF
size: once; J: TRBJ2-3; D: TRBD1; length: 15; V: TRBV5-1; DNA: TGCGCCAGCAGCCCAAAGACAGGGATCACAGATACGCAGTATTTT; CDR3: CASSPKTGITDTQYF
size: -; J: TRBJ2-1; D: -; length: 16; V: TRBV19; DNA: TGTGCCAGTACCAAAAGGACCGGAGGGACTTACAATGAGCAGTTCTTC; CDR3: CASTKRTGGTYNEQFF
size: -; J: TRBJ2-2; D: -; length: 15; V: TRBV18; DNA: TGTGCCAGCTCACCAAACCCAGAGAACACCGGGGAGCTGTTTTTT; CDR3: CASSPNPENTGELFF
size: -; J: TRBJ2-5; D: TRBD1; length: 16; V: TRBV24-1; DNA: TGTGCCACCAGTGATATAGGACAGGGAGTTCCAGAGACCCAGTACTTC; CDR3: CATSDIGQGVPETQYF
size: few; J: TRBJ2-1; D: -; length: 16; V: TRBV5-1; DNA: TGCGCCAGCAGCTTGCATAGCGTTAGGGACTACAATGAGCAGTTCTTC; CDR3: CASSLHSVRDYNEQFF
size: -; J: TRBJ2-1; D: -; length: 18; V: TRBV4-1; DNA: TGCGCCAGCAGCCGTACCTTTTTCCGGGAGTCGTCCTACAATGAGCAGTTCTTC; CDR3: CASSRTFFRESSYNEQFF
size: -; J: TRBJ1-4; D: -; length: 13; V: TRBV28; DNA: TGTGCCAGCAGTTCCGGGGCTAATGAAAAACTGTTTTTT; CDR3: CASSSGANEKLFF
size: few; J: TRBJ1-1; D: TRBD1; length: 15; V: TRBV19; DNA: TGTGCCAGTATTAATCTGCGGACAGGGAACACTGAAGCTTTCTTT; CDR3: CASINLRTGNTEAFF
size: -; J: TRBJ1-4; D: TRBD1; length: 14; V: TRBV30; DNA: TGTGCCTGGAGGACCGGGACAGGGCATGAAAAACTGTTTTTT; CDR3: CAWRTGTGHEKLFF